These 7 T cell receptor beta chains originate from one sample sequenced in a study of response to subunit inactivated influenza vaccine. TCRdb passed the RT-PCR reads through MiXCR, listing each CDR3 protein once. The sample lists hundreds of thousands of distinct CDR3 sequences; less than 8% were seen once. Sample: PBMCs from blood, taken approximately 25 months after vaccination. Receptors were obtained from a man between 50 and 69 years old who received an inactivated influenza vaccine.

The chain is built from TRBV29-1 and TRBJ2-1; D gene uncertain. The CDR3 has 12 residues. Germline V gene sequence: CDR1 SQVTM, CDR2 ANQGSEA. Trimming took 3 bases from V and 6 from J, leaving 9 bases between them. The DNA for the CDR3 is TGCAGCGTTGACTCCAAAGCCAATGAGCAGTTCTTC. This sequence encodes CSVDSKANEQFF.

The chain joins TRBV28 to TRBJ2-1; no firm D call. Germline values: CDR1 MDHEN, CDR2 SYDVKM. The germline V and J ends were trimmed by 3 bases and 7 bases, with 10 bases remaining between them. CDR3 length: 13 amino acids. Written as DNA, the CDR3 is TGTGCCAGCAGTTTCTTTACAGATAATGAGCAGTTCTTC. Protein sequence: CASSFFTDNEQFF.

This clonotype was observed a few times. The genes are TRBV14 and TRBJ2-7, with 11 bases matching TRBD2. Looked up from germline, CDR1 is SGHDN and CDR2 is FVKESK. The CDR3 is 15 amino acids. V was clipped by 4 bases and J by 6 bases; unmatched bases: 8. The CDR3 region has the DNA TGTGCCAGCAGCCCCGGGACTAGCGGCCGTCTCGAGCAGTACTTC. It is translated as CASSPGTSGRLEQYF.

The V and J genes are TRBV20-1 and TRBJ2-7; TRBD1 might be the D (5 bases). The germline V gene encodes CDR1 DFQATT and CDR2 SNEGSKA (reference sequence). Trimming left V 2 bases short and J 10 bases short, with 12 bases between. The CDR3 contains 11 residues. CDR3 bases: TGCAGTGCTAGAAAAGACAGCTTACAGTACTTC. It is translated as CSARKDSLQYF.

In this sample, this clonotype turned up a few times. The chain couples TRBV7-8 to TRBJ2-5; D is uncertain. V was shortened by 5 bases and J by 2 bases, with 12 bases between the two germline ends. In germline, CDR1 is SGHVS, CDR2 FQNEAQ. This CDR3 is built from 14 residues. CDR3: CASSKGRIQETQYF. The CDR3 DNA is TGTGCCAGCAGCAAAGGACGGATTCAAGAGACCCAGTACTTC.

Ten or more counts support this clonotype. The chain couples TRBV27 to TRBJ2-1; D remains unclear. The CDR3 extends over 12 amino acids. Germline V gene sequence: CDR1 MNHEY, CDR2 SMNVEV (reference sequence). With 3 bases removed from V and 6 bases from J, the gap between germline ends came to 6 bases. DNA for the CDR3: TGTGCCAGCAGTTTTCCTGGCAATGAGCAGTTCTTC. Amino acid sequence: CASSFPGNEQFF.

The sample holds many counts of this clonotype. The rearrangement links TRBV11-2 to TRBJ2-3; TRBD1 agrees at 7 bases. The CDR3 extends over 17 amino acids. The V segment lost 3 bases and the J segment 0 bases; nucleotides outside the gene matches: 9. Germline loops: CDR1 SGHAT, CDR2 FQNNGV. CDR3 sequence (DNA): TGTGCCAGCAGCTTCTGGGACAGATTTGATAGCACAGATACGCAGTATTTT. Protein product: CASSFWDRFDSTDTQYF.